This T cell receptor beta chain originates from a study of blood T cell repertoires in COVID-19. Study information: COVID-19 samples collected from the United States, Italy and Spain covered acute and convalescent phases. The cDNA or gDNA used as material had been derived from T cells, B-cell-depleted T cells, or PBMCs.

Assay: immunoSEQ multiplex PCR; the TCRdb copy retains only in-frame clones and omits some. This sample has under 45,000 clones, with approximately 83% found just once. This sequence was found in a man between 40 and 49 years old with active COVID-19. The material sequenced was peripheral blood.

The CDR3 is CASSLVSANYGYTF. CDR3 bases: TGTGCCAGCAGCTTGGTTTCAGCTAACTATGGCTACACCTTC. This sequence joins TRBV5-6 and TRBJ1-2; D unresolved. There are 14 residues in the CDR3. Looked up from germline, CDR1 is SGHDT and CDR2 is YYEEEE. V lost 0 bases and J 0 bases, leaving 6 bases between the germline ends.